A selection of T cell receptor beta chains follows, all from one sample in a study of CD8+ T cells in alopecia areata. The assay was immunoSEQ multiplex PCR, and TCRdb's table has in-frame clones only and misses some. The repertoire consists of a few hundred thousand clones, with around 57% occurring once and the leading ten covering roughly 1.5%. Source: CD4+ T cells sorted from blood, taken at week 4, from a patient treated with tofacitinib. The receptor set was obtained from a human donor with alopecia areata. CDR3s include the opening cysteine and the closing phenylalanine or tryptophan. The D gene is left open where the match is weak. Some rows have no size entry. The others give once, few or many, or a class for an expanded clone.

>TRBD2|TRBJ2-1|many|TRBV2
CASNNLAENNEQFF
TGTGCCAGCAACAATCTAGCGGAAAACAATGAGCAGTTCTTC
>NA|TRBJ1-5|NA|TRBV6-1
CASSDRAGEPQHF
TGTGCCAGCAGTGACCGCGCCGGAGAGCCCCAGCATTTT
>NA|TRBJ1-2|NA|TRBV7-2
CASSLGNHGYTF
TGTGCCAGCAGCTTAGGAAACCATGGCTACACCTTC
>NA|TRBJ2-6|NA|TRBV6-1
CASSEAMANVLTF
TGTGCCAGCAGTGAAGCGATGGCCAACGTCCTGACTTTC
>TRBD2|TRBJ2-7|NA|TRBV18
CASSGASGYYEQYF
TGTGCCAGCTCCGGGGCTAGCGGATACTACGAGCAGTACTTC
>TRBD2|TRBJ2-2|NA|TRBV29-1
CSVMTSGGLGELFF
TGCAGCGTTATGACTAGCGGGGGCCTCGGGGAGCTGTTTTTT
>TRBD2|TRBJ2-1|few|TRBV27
CASSPVGRGAYNEQFF
TGTGCCAGCAGCCCCGTAGGGCGGGGGGCGTACAATGAGCAGTTCTTC
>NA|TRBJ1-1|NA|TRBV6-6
CASSYLNTEAFF
TGTGCCAGCAGTTACCTGAACACTGAAGCTTTCTTT
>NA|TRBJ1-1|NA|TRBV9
CASSAAVNTEAFF
TGTGCCAGCAGCGCGGCAGTGAACACTGAAGCTTTCTTT
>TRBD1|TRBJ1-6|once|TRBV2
CASSPSTGTLATPLHF
TGTGCCAGCAGCCCCTCGACAGGGACCCTCGCTACACCCCTCCACTTT
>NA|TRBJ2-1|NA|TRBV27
CASTLRGTGLGEQFF
TGTGCCAGCACTCTAAGGGGAACGGGGCTCGGTGAGCAGTTCTTC
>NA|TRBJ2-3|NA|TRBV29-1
CSVVGADTQYF
TGCAGCGTTGTGGGTGCAGATACGCAGTATTTT
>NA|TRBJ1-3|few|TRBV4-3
CASSLQYGNTIYF
TGCGCCAGCAGCCTCCAGTATGGAAACACCATATATTTT
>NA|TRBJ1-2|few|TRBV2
CASRGDGIYGYTF
TGTGCCAGCAGAGGGGACGGAATCTATGGCTACACCTTC
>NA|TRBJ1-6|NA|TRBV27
CASRSSYNSPLHF
TGTGCCAGCCGCAGCTCCTATAATTCACCCCTCCACTTT
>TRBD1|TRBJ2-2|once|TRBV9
CASSVVWDSGELFF
TGTGCCAGCAGCGTAGTATGGGACAGCGGGGAGCTGTTTTTT
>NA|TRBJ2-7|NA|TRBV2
CASRGGPSDDEQYF
TGTGCCAGCAGGGGCGGACCGTCCGACGACGAGCAGTACTTC
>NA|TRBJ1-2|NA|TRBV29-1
CSVETGSDGYTF
TGCAGCGTTGAAACAGGGAGCGATGGCTACACCTTC
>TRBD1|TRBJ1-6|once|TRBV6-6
CASSYRDRGTSIPLHF
TGTGCCAGCAGTTACCGGGACAGGGGCACGAGTATACCCCTCCACTTT
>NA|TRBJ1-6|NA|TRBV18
CASSPGTTNSPLHF
TGTGCCAGCTCACCCGGGACAACTAATTCACCCCTCCACTTT
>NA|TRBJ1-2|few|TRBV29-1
CSGSQTPTLDGYTF
TGCAGCGGATCTCAGACACCCACCTTAGATGGCTACACCTTC
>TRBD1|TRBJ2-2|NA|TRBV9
CASSVGVTGPGELFF
TGTGCCAGCAGCGTAGGGGTGACAGGGCCCGGGGAGCTGTTTTTT
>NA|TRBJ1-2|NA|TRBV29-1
CSVETGLFGYTF
TGCAGCGTTGAAACAGGGTTGTTTGGCTACACCTTC
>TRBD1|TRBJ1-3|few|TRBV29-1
CSVRGRAGNTIYF
TGCAGCGTCAGGGGGAGAGCTGGAAACACCATATATTTT
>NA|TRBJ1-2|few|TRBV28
CASGRENGYTF
TGTGCCAGCGGCAGGGAAAACGGCTACACCTTC
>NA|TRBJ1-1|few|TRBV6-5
CASSSLDMNTEAFF
TGTGCCAGCAGTTCCCTGGACATGAACACTGAAGCTTTCTTT
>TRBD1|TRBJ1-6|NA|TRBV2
CASTYLRGHNSPLHF
TGTGCCAGCACTTACCTTAGGGGGCATAATTCACCCCTCCACTTT
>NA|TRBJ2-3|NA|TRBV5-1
CASSRRGPDSYTDTQYF
TGCGCCAGCAGCCGCCGGGGGCCTGATTCTTACACAGATACGCAGTATTTT
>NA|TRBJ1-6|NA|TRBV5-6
CASSKESSPLHF
TGTGCCAGCAGCAAAGAAAGTTCACCCCTCCACTTT